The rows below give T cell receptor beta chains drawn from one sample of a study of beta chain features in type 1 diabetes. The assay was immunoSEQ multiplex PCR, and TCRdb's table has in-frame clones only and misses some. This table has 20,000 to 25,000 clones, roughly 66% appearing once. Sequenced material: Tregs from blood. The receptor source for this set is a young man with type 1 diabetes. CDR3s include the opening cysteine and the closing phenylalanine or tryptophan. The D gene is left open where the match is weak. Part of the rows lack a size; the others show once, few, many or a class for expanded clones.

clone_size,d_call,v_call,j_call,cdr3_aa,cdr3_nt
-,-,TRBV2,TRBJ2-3,CASTARLGDTQYF,TGTGCCAGCACCGCTAGATTAGGTGATACGCAGTATTTT
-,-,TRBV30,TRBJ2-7,CAWSRGPGEQYF,TGTGCCTGGAGTAGGGGTCCAGGGGAGCAGTACTTC
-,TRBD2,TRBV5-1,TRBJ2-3,CASSLVTSATSTDTQYF,TGCGCCAGCAGCTTGGTAACTAGCGCAACTAGCACAGATACGCAGTATTTT
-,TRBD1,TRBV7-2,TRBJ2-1,CASTAPGQGRFNEQFF,TGTGCCAGCACCGCACCGGGACAGGGTCGTTTTAATGAGCAGTTCTTC
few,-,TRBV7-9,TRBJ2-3,CASSVTSRGTQYF,TGTGCCAGCAGCGTGACTAGTCGGGGTACGCAGTATTTT
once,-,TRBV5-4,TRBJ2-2,CASSQRVETNTGELFF,TGTGCCAGCAGCCAGCGGGTGGAGACGAACACCGGGGAGCTGTTTTTT
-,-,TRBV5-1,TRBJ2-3,CASSFPADTQYF,TGCGCCAGCAGCTTCCCGGCAGATACGCAGTATTTT
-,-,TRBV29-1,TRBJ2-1,CSVGTLYNEQFF,TGCAGCGTCGGGACACTCTACAATGAGCAGTTCTTC
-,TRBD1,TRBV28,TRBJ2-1,CASRKDRGGIYNEQFF,TGTGCCAGCAGGAAAGACAGGGGTGGGATCTACAATGAGCAGTTCTTC
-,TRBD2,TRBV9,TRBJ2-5,CASSVGTSGTQTQYF,TGTGCCAGCAGCGTAGGGACTAGCGGGACCCAGACCCAGTACTTC
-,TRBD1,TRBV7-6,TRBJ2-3,CASSPGPSQGARTDTQYF,TGTGCCAGCAGCCCAGGACCTTCACAGGGGGCAAGGACAGATACGCAGTATTTT
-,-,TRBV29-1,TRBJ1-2,CSVDRGSGGLYGYTF,TGCAGCGTTGATAGAGGGTCCGGGGGGCTCTATGGCTACACCTTC
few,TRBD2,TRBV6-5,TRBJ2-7,CASSRLRGGVREQYF,TGTGCCAGCAGTCGACTCCGTGGGGGGGTCCGCGAGCAGTACTTC
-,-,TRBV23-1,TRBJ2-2,CASSQPIQGATGELFF,TGCGCCAGCAGTCAACCCATACAAGGGGCCACCGGGGAGCTGTTTTTT
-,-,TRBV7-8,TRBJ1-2,CASSLTFSYGYTF,TGTGCCAGCAGCTTAACATTCTCCTATGGCTACACCTTC
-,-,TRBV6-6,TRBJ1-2,CASSYPQNREGYTF,TGTGCCAGCAGTTATCCCCAAAACAGGGAAGGCTACACCTTC
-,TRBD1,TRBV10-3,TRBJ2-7,CAIKRGGQGSYEQYF,TGTGCCATCAAGAGAGGAGGACAGGGGAGCTACGAGCAGTACTTC
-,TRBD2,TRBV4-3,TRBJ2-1,CASSPERGFTYNEQFF,TGCGCCAGCAGCCCCGAGCGGGGGTTTACCTACAATGAGCAGTTCTTC
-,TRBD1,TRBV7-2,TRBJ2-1,CASSPPGQGVYNEQFF,TGTGCCAGCAGCCCACCGGGACAGGGGGTCTACAATGAGCAGTTCTTC
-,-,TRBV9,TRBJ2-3,CASSVGPQGDTQYF,TGTGCCAGCAGCGTAGGACCGCAGGGCGATACGCAGTATTTT
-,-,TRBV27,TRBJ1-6,CASTPDVRVSPLHF,TGTGCCAGCACCCCGGACGTCAGGGTATCACCCCTCCACTTT
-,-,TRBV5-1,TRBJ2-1,CASSSRAGGNEQFF,TGCGCCAGCAGCTCCCGGGCGGGCGGCAATGAGCAGTTCTTC
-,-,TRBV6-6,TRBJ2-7,CASSSYSYEQYF,TGTGCCAGCAGTTCCTACTCCTACGAGCAGTACTTC
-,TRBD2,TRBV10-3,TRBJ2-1,CAISAAGGPTYNEQFF,TGTGCCATCAGTGCCGCGGGGGGGCCTACCTACAATGAGCAGTTCTTC
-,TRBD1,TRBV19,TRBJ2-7,CASSISGQALYEQYF,TGTGCCAGTAGTATCTCGGGACAGGCCCTCTACGAGCAGTACTTC
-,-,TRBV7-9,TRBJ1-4,CASSLVFEKLFF,TGTGCCAGCAGCTTAGTCTTCGAAAAACTGTTTTTT
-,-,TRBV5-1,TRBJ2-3,CASSLSSFTDTQYF,TGCGCCAGCAGCTTGTCCTCCTTCACAGATACGCAGTATTTT
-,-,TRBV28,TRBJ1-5,CASSPERVNQPQHF,TGTGCCAGCAGTCCTGAACGGGTCAATCAGCCCCAGCATTTT
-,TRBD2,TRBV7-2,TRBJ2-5,CASSQLAGVQETQYF,TGTGCCAGCAGCCAATTAGCGGGAGTGCAAGAGACCCAGTACTTC
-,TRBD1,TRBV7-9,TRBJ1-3,CASVTPPGTAVNTIYF,TGTGCCAGCGTCACCCCCCCTGGGACAGCCGTGAACACCATATATTTT
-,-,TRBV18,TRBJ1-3,CASSPPARGEEGNTIYF,TGTGCCAGCTCACCACCAGCTCGGGGTGAAGAAGGAAACACCATATATTTT
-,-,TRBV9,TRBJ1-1,CASSVAPGTEAFF,TGTGCCAGCAGCGTTGCTCCGGGGACTGAAGCTTTCTTT
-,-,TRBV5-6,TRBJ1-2,CASQLFGGAYGYTF,TGTGCCAGCCAACTCTTCGGGGGGGCCTATGGCTACACCTTC
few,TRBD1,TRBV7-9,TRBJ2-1,CASSVPGTAAYNEQFF,TGTGCCAGCAGCGTTCCCGGGACAGCAGCCTACAATGAGCAGTTCTTC
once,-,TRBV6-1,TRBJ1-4,CASRFSGTNEKLFF,TGTGCCAGCCGGTTCTCAGGGACTAATGAAAAACTGTTTTTT
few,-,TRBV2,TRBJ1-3,CASTIDRYGNTIYF,TGTGCCAGCACTATAGACAGATATGGAAACACCATATATTTT
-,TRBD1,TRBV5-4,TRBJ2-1,CASSFDRATYNEQFF,TGTGCCAGCAGCTTTGACAGGGCGACCTACAATGAGCAGTTCTTC
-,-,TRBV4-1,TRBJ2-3,CASSSGASTDTQYF,TGCGCCAGCAGCTCAGGGGCTAGCACAGATACGCAGTATTTT
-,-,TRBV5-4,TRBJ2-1,CASSLGREPYNEQFF,TGTGCCAGCAGCTTGGGACGGGAACCATACAATGAGCAGTTCTTC